Listed below are T cell receptor beta chains from one sample, sequenced in a study of blood T cell repertoires in COVID-19. TCRdb's table, derived via immunoSEQ multiplex PCR, lists solely in-frame clones and lacks some. This repertoire shows 400,000 to 450,000 clones, 80% to 90% found once; its top ten account for roughly 0.78%. The material sequenced was peripheral blood. The receptors were sampled from a man younger than 35 with COVID-19, enrolled during active disease. Each CDR3 is given with its conserved first and last residue. The D gene is left open where the match is weak. Clone size, where shown, is once, few, many, or a class for clones that have expanded.

D	V	size	J	DNA	CDR3
TRBD1	TRBV6-5	.	TRBJ2-6	TGTGCCAGCAAAGACAGGGCTGGGGCCAACGTCCTGACTTTC	CASKDRAGANVLTF
TRBD2	TRBV7-8	once	TRBJ2-1	TGTGCCAGCAGCCTAAGCATGGCGGGAGCGGATGAACAGTTCTTC	CASSLSMAGADEQFF
.	TRBV7-9	.	TRBJ1-2	TGTGCCAGCAGCTTATTCGGAGCTAACTATGGCTACACCTTC	CASSLFGANYGYTF
TRBD1	TRBV5-4	few	TRBJ2-7	TGTGCCAGCACGCGAGGGGGCCGCGAGCAGTACTTC	CASTRGGREQYF
TRBD1	TRBV2	once	TRBJ2-5	TGTGCCAGTGACTGGGGGACAGGGGTTAGGGAGACCCAGTACTTC	CASDWGTGVRETQYF
TRBD1	TRBV6-5	.	TRBJ2-7	TGTGCCAGCAGGATTGACAGGGATTTTTACGAGCAGTACTTC	CASRIDRDFYEQYF
TRBD1	TRBV6-1	.	TRBJ2-7	TGTGCCAGCAGTGAACCGAGACAGGGGCTCGAGCAGTACTTC	CASSEPRQGLEQYF
TRBD1	TRBV10-2	once	TRBJ1-1	TGCGCCAGCAGCGACAGGGGGCGATACACTGAAGCTTTCTTT	CASSDRGRYTEAFF
.	TRBV7-6	.	TRBJ2-3	TGTGCCAGCAGCTTCAAAGATACGCAGTATTTT	CASSFKDTQYF
.	TRBV30	.	TRBJ2-7	TGTGCCTGGACAGAGGCCTACGAGCAGTACTTC	CAWTEAYEQYF
TRBD1	TRBV19	.	TRBJ1-1	TGTGCCACCCTCTCGACAGGGGGAAGGAACACTGAAGCTTTCTTT	CATLSTGGRNTEAFF
.	TRBV18	.	TRBJ1-6	TGTGCCAGCTCACCACTCTACAGGACTTCACCCCTCCACTTT	CASSPLYRTSPLHF
TRBD2	TRBV13	.	TRBJ2-1	TGTGCCAGCAGCTCTCGCCACCGCGCTTATGAAGGGACTAGCGGGGTCGAGCAGTTCTTC	CASSSRHRAYEGTSGVEQFF
TRBD2	TRBV15	.	TRBJ2-1	TGTGCCACCAGCAGAGCAATTAGCCGGGGGGGGTACAATGAGCAGTTCTTC	CATSRAISRGGYNEQFF
TRBD2	TRBV24-1	.	TRBJ2-4	TGTGCCACCAATTGGGGACTAGCGGCCGCCAAAAACATTCAGTACTTC	CATNWGLAAAKNIQYF
.	TRBV10-1	.	TRBJ2-7	TGCGCCAGCAGTGAGGATGGTCAGTACGAGCAGTACTTC	CASSEDGQYEQYF
.	TRBV2	.	TRBJ2-7	TGTGCCAGCAGTGTAGGAGCCTACGAGCAGTACTTC	CASSVGAYEQYF
.	TRBV18	.	TRBJ1-1	TGTGCCAGCTCACCCCACACGAACACTGAAGCTTTCTTT	CASSPHTNTEAFF
.	TRBV10-3	.	TRBJ2-7	TGTGCCACCCGACAGGAGAATTGGTACGAGCAGTACTTC	CATRQENWYEQYF
.	TRBV5-1	.	TRBJ2-3	TGCGCCAGCACCTCCCGTTGGGGCGGCACAGATACGCAGTATTTT	CASTSRWGGTDTQYF
.	TRBV6-5	.	TRBJ2-7	TGTGCCAGCAGGGGCCCGAGGAGGACCAGCTACGAGCAGTACTTC	CASRGPRRTSYEQYF
TRBD1	TRBV19	.	TRBJ2-1	TGTGCCAGCCGACAGGGGCCGCTGAATGAGCAGTTCTTC	CASRQGPLNEQFF
.	TRBV2	few	TRBJ2-7	TGTGCCAGCAATAGCGCCTACGAGCAGTACTTC	CASNSAYEQYF
.	TRBV12-3/TRBV12-4	.	TRBJ1-2	TGTGCCAGCACCCTCCCCGGACTGAATGGCTACACCTTC	CASTLPGLNGYTF
TRBD1	TRBV6-6	.	TRBJ2-7	TGTGCCAGCAGTCCGGGACAGGGGGGGAGAGGGTGGGAGCAGTACTTC	CASSPGQGGRGWEQYF
.	TRBV2	.	TRBJ2-7	TGTGCCAGCCGTTCGGGTGTCGAGCAGTACTTC	CASRSGVEQYF
TRBD2	TRBV13	.	TRBJ2-7	TGTGCCAGCAGCCTTCGGGGACTAGGTACCTACGAGCAGTACTTC	CASSLRGLGTYEQYF
.	TRBV5-7	.	TRBJ2-3	TGTGCCAGCAGCCCTAAACTAGGCACAGATACGCAGTATTTT	CASSPKLGTDTQYF
.	TRBV21-1	.	TRBJ2-5	TGTGCCAGCAGCAGAGGACAGGCCTCCGTTTCGGTCGGGGCCCAGTACTTC	CASSRGQASVSVGAQYF
.	TRBV24-1	.	TRBJ1-4	TGTGCCACCAGTGAGTCAGGGACTAATGAAAAACTGTTTTTT	CATSESGTNEKLFF
TRBD1	TRBV27	.	TRBJ1-5	TGTGCCAGCAGTTGGACAGGGGACAATCAGCCCCAGCATTTT	CASSWTGDNQPQHF
.	TRBV5-1	.	TRBJ2-1	TGCGCCAGCAGCTTGTACACGGCAGGCTCCTACAATGAGCAGTTCTTC	CASSLYTAGSYNEQFF
.	TRBV28	.	TRBJ1-1	TGTGCCAGCGGAGCTCCAGCGGACACTGAAGCTTTCTTT	CASGAPADTEAFF
.	TRBV27	.	TRBJ1-5	TGTGCCAGCAGTAGGAGGGTCGGTCAGCCCCAGCATTTT	CASSRRVGQPQHF
.	TRBV19	.	TRBJ2-1	TGTGCCAGTAGTCGGACACGTTCCGAGCAGTTCTTC	CASSRTRSEQFF
.	TRBV7-9	few	TRBJ2-4	TGTGCCAGCAGCTTATATTCGACAATAGGCCTAGCCAAAAACATTCAGTACTTC	CASSLYSTIGLAKNIQYF
TRBD2	TRBV19	.	TRBJ2-7	TGTGCCAGTAGTATCACGGGGGGTGCCGAGCAGTACTTC	CASSITGGAEQYF
TRBD1	TRBV2	.	TRBJ1-5	TGTGCCAGCACGTGGGACAGGGGTCAGCCCCAGCATTTT	CASTWDRGQPQHF
.	TRBV3-1/TRBV3-2	.	TRBJ2-4	TGTGCCAGCAGTCAAGAACTAGCCAGAAACATTCAGTACTTC	CASSQELARNIQYF
.	TRBV16	.	TRBJ1-2	TGTGCCAGCAGCCCCCCGGGACAAAACTATGGCTACACCTTC	CASSPPGQNYGYTF
TRBD2	TRBV2	.	TRBJ2-7	TGTGCCAGCAGTGGGCGAGAACTAGCGGGAGGGGAGCAGTACTTC	CASSGRELAGGEQYF
TRBD2	TRBV5-4	.	TRBJ2-1	TGTGCCAGCAGCCCCGGGACTAGCGGGAGCGCTTACAATGAGCAGTTCTTC	CASSPGTSGSAYNEQFF
TRBD1	TRBV6-5	.	TRBJ2-7	TGTGCCAGCAATACCGGGACAGACCTCTACGAGCAGTACTTC	CASNTGTDLYEQYF
TRBD2	TRBV5-4	.	TRBJ2-1	TGTGCCAGCAGCTACGGGGGGGGCTACAATGAGCAGTTCTTC	CASSYGGGYNEQFF
.	TRBV7-2	.	TRBJ2-3	TGTGCCAGCAGCTTAATTCCCCTGGGGGGGGCCACAGATACGCAGTATTTT	CASSLIPLGGATDTQYF
.	TRBV27	.	TRBJ2-1	TGTGCCAGCAGTTTAACGATGAGGAGGAATGAGCAGTTCTTC	CASSLTMRRNEQFF
TRBD2	TRBV19	.	TRBJ2-2	TGTGCCAGTAGTAGGACTAGCAGATCACCGGGGGAGCTGTTTTTT	CASSRTSRSPGELFF
TRBD1	TRBV19	.	TRBJ2-1	TGTGCCAGTAGGTCGCAGGGGGCGTACAATGAGCAGTTCTTC	CASRSQGAYNEQFF
TRBD1	TRBV5-4	.	TRBJ2-4	TGTGCCGGGGGGACAGGGGAGGTCATTCAGTACTTC	CAGGTGEVIQYF
TRBD2	TRBV7-2	.	TRBJ2-3	TGTGCCAGCGCCGCCGCAGGACTAGGAAAGTGGCAGTATTTT	CASAAAGLGKWQYF
.	TRBV6-5	.	TRBJ2-7	TGTGCCAGCAGTCGAGGACTTTACTACGAGCAGTACTTC	CASSRGLYYEQYF
TRBD2	TRBV18	.	TRBJ2-2	TGTGCCAGCTCACCATTCGTGTTGCGGGAGGCAACCGGGGAGCTGTTTTTT	CASSPFVLREATGELFF
.	TRBV10-3	.	TRBJ1-1	TGTGCCATCAGTGACTCCCCAGGAGGGGACACTGAAGCTTTCTTT	CAISDSPGGDTEAFF
TRBD2	TRBV13	.	TRBJ2-4	TGTGCCAGCAGCTTAGAGGGACTAGCGGGGGTAGGGGCCAAAAACATTCAGTACTTC	CASSLEGLAGVGAKNIQYF
TRBD2	TRBV5-1	few	TRBJ2-3	TGCGCCAGCAGCTCAGGACTAGCGGGCCCAGATACGCAGTATTTT	CASSSGLAGPDTQYF
TRBD2	TRBV11-3	.	TRBJ2-1	TGTGCCAGCAGCTTAGGATTAGCGGGAGTGGATGAGCAGTTCTTC	CASSLGLAGVDEQFF
TRBD1	TRBV6-5	.	TRBJ2-7	TGTGCCAGTAACACCGGGACAGGGTCCTACGAGCAGTACTTC	CASNTGTGSYEQYF
.	TRBV12-3/TRBV12-4	once	TRBJ2-2	TGTGCCAGCAGTGCACTGAACACCGGGGAGCTGTTTTTT	CASSALNTGELFF
TRBD1	TRBV7-9	.	TRBJ1-2	TGTGCCAGCAGCTTAGTTATGGGACAGGGGGCTTCGGACTATGGCTACACCTTC	CASSLVMGQGASDYGYTF